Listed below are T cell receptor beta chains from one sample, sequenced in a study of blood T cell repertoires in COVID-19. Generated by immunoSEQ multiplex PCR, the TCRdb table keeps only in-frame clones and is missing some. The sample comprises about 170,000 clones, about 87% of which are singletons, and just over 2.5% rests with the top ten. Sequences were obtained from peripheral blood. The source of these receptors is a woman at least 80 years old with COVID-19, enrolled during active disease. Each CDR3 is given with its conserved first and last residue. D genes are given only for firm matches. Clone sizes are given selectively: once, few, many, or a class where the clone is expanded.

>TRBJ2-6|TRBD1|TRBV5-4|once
CASSAGQAISGANVLTF
TGTGCCAGCAGCGCGGGACAGGCCATCTCTGGGGCCAACGTCCTGACTTTC
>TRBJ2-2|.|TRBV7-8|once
CASSLGGNTGELFF
TGTGCCAGCAGCTTAGGAGGGAACACCGGGGAGCTGTTTTTT
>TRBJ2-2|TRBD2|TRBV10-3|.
CATERPGLANTGELFF
TGTGCCACCGAGAGGCCGGGACTAGCGAATACCGGGGAGCTGTTTTTT
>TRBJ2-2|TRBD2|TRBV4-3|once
CASSQDIAGGAANTGELFF
TGCGCCAGCAGCCAAGATATAGCGGGAGGCGCCGCGAACACCGGGGAGCTGTTTTTT
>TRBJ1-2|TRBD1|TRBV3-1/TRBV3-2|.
CASSQPPPTRGHGYTF
TGTGCCAGCAGCCAACCCCCTCCCACCAGGGGGCATGGCTACACCTTC
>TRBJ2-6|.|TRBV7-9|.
CASSPQGTGANVLTF
TGTGCCAGCAGCCCCCAGGGGACTGGGGCCAACGTCCTGACTTTC
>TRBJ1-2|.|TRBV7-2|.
CASSLGSGNYGYTF
TGTGCCAGCAGCTTAGGATCCGGGAACTATGGCTACACCTTC
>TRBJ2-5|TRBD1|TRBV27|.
CASSLSFYLSGTAQETQYF
TGTGCCAGCAGTTTATCTTTCTATCTATCAGGGACAGCCCAAGAGACCCAGTACTTC
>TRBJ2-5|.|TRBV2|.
CASGLGGTYQETQYF
TGTGCCAGCGGTCTAGGCGGGACGTACCAAGAGACCCAGTACTTC
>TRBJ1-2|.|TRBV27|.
CASSLRGGYTF
TGTGCCAGCAGTTTGAGAGGCGGCTACACCTTC
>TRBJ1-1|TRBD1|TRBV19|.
CASSISAGGDAFF
TGTGCCAGTAGTATCTCGGCAGGGGGCGATGCTTTCTTT
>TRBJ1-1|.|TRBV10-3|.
CAITPDRNTEAFF
TGTGCCATCACCCCGGACAGAAACACTGAAGCTTTCTTT
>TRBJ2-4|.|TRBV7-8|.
CASSPGLGGLNIQYF
TGTGCCAGCAGCCCCGGTTTGGGGGGGCTAAACATTCAGTACTTC
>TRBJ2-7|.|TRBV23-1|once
CASSQYPRLKPGYEQYF
TGCGCCAGCAGTCAGTACCCCCGGTTGAAACCGGGCTACGAGCAGTACTTC
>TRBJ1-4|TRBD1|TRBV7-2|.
CASSATGTANEKLFF
TGTGCCAGCAGCGCAACCGGGACAGCGAATGAAAAACTGTTTTTT
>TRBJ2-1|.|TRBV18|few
CASSPQIEQFF
TGTGCCAGCTCACCTCAGATCGAGCAGTTCTTC
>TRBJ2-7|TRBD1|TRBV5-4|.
CASSRTGEYEQYF
TGTGCCAGCAGCCGGACAGGGGAGTACGAGCAGTACTTC
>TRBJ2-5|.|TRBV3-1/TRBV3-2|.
CASSRPSGHRETQYF
TGTGCCAGCAGCCGACCCTCCGGACATCGGGAGACCCAGTACTTC
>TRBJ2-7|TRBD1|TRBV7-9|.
CASRPAGTGGSYEQYF
TGTGCCAGCAGACCTGCCGGGACAGGGGGCTCCTACGAGCAGTACTTC
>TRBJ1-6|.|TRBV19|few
CASSSPGENSPLHF
TGTGCCAGTAGTAGTCCAGGGGAGAATTCACCCCTCCACTTT
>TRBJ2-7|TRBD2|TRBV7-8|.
CASSLAKAGAVEQYF
TGTGCCAGCAGCTTAGCGAAGGCGGGAGCCGTTGAGCAGTACTTC
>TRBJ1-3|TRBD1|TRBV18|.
CASSPSALGQGHTIYF
TGTGCCAGCTCACCAAGCGCTCTGGGACAGGGTCACACCATATATTTT
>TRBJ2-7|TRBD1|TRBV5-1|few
CASSLATGAFVEQYF
TGCGCCAGCAGCTTGGCGACAGGGGCATTCGTCGAGCAGTACTTC
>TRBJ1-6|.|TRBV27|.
CASSLSSGVGNSPLHF
TGTGCCAGCAGTTTATCCTCGGGTGTGGGTAATTCACCCCTCCACTTT
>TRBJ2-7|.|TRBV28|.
CASSLYRQTGLFF
TGTGCCAGCAGCCTCTATCGCCAGACAGGCCTCTTCTTC
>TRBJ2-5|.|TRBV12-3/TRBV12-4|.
CASSLRRATQYF
TGTGCCAGCAGCCTGCGCCGTGCGACCCAGTACTTC
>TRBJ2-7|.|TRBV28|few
CASKDRFSSYEQYF
TGTGCCAGCAAAGACAGGTTTAGCTCCTACGAGCAGTACTTC
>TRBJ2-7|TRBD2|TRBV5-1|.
CASSLAGGPHEQYF
TGCGCCAGCAGCCTAGCGGGAGGGCCCCACGAGCAGTACTTC
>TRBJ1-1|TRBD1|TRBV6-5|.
CASRLDRVAAEAFF
TGTGCCAGCAGATTGGACAGGGTGGCGGCTGAAGCTTTCTTT
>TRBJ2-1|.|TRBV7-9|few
CAASSYNEQFF
TGTGCTGCCAGCTCCTACAATGAGCAGTTCTTC
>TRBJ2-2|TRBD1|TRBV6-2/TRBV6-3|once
CASSYRGQGSNTGELFF
TGTGCCAGCAGTTACCGCGGACAGGGCTCGAACACCGGGGAGCTGTTTTTT
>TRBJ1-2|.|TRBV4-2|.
CASSQTDPGAGGKFYGYTF
TGTGCCAGCAGCCAAACAGACCCCGGGGCGGGGGGGAAATTCTATGGCTACACCTTC
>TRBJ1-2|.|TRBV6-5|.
CASSHLRVGNGYTF
TGTGCCAGCAGTCACCTCAGGGTGGGAAATGGCTACACCTTC
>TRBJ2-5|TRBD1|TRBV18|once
CASSSAGQGAPQETQYF
TGTGCCAGCTCATCAGCGGGACAGGGGGCGCCCCAAGAGACCCAGTACTTC
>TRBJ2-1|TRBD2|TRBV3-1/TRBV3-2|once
CASSQRLASSYNEQFF
TGTGCCAGCAGCCAGAGACTAGCGAGCTCCTACAATGAGCAGTTCTTC
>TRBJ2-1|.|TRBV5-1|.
CASSLAIGGEQFF
TGCGCCAGCAGCTTAGCCATCGGAGGTGAGCAGTTCTTC
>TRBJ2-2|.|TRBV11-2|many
CASSPVRGTGELFF
TGTGCCAGCAGCCCGGTTCGGGGAACCGGGGAGCTGTTTTTT
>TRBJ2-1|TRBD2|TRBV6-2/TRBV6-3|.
CASSYSMPGPRGLLAAEQFF
TGTGCCAGCAGTTACTCGATGCCGGGCCCCCGGGGTCTACTAGCGGCAGAGCAGTTCTTC
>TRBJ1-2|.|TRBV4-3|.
CASSQGSTALYGYTF
TGCGCCAGCAGCCAAGGCAGCACAGCCCTCTATGGCTACACCTTC
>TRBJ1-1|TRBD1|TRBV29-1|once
CSGLRDRGTEAFF
TGCAGCGGCCTCCGGGACAGGGGCACTGAAGCTTTCTTT
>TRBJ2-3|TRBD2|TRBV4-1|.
CASSQEGLAGVDTQYF
TGCGCCAGCAGCCAAGAAGGACTAGCGGGAGTAGATACGCAGTATTTT
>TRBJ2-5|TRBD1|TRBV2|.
CASSRDSQETQYF
TGTGCCAGCAGTCGGGACAGCCAAGAGACCCAGTACTTC
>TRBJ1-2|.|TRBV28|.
CASSLPQGRGYTF
TGTGCCAGCAGTTTACCCCAGGGGAGAGGCTACACCTTC
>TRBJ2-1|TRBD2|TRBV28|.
CASSLGGTSPYNEQFF
TGTGCCAGCAGTTTAGGGGGGACTAGTCCCTACAATGAGCAGTTCTTC
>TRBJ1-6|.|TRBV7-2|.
CASSLGHRTYSPLHF
TGTGCCAGCAGCTTAGGGCACAGAACCTATTCACCCCTCCACTTT
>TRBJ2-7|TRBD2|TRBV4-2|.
CASSQELSQRGDYEQYF
TGTGCCAGCAGCCAAGAGTTAAGCCAGCGGGGAGACTACGAGCAGTACTTC
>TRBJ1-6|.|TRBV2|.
CASTGLRDSPLHF
TGTGCCAGCACGGGACTGAGGGATTCACCCCTCCACTTT
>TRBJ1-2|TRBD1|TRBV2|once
CASSPGTGEGYTF
TGTGCCAGCAGCCCCGGGACAGGGGAAGGCTACACCTTC
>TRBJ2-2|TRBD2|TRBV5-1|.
CASRPTSETTGELFF
TGCGCCAGCAGGCCTACTAGCGAGACCACCGGGGAGCTGTTTTTT
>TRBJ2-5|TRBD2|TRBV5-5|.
CASSASGSLGETQYF
TGTGCCAGCAGCGCTAGCGGGAGTCTTGGAGAGACCCAGTACTTC
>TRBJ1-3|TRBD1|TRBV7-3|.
CASSRTGLGNTIYF
TGTGCCAGCAGCCGGACAGGGCTTGGAAACACCATATATTTT
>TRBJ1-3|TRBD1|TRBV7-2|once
CASSPGTGSGNTIYF
TGTGCCAGCAGCCCAGGGACAGGGTCTGGAAACACCATATATTTT
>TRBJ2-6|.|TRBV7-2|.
CASSLGGSGANVLTF
TGTGCCAGCAGCTTAGGCGGCTCTGGGGCCAACGTCCTGACTTTC
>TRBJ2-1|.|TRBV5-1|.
CASSLRSEQFF
TGCGCCAGCAGCTTGAGGAGTGAGCAGTTCTTC
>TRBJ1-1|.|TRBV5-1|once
CASSARTDTEAFF
TGCGCCAGCAGCGCCCGGACAGATACTGAAGCTTTCTTT
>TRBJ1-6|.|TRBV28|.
CASSFDSSSYNSPLHF
TGTGCCAGCAGCTTTGACTCTAGCTCCTATAATTCACCCCTCCACTTT
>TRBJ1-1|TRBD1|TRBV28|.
CASTVQGAIRNTEAFF
TGTGCCAGCACCGTACAGGGGGCGATTCGGAACACTGAAGCTTTCTTT